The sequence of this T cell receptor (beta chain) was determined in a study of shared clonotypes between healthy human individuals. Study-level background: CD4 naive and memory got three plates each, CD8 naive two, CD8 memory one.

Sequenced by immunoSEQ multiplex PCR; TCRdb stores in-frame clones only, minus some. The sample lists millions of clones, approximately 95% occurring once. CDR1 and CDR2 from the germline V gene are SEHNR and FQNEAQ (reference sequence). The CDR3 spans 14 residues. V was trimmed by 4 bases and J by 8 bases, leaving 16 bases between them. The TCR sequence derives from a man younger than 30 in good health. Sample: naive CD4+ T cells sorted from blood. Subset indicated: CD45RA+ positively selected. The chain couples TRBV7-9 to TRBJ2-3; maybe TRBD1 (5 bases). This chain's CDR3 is CASSSGQPPTTQYF. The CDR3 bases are TGTGCCAGCAGCTCCGGACAACCCCCTACTACGCAGTATTTT.